The 2 T cell receptor beta chains presented below share a single source sample, sequenced in a study of T cell repertoires in cytomegalovirus infection. Antigen specificity for these receptors is unknown. TCRdb called the reads again in MiXCR, with one record for every CDR3 protein. The top ten hold roughly 15% of the sample, which has just under 500,000 distinct CDR3 sequences, 25% to 35% seen once. The sequencing used cultured PBMCs, collected from culture after CMV antigen stimulation. These receptors originate from a human donor in good health (CMV status not recorded). Some clones in this sample may be carry-over from other donors' samples.

The chain joins TRBV20-1 to TRBJ2-2; 7 bases map to TRBD1. CDR3 length: 16 amino acids. Trimming at V came to 6 bases and at J to 2 bases, leaving 12 bases not matched to a gene. CDR1 is DFQATT and CDR2 is SNEGSKA in the germline V gene (reference sequence). This CDR3 is CSAPAWDRHNTGELFF. CDR3 nucleotides: TGCAGTGCGCCTGCCTGGGACAGACATAACACCGGGGAGCTGTTTTTT.

This clonotype was seen a handful of times. The rearrangement joins TRBV12-3 or TRBV12-4 to TRBJ2-7, with D tentatively TRBD2 (5 bases). V dropped 1 base and J dropped 4 bases, with 8 bases sitting between them. The CDR3 runs to 13 residues. Here the CDR3 reads CASSLGQRYEQYV. The DNA of the CDR3 is TGTGCCAGCAGTTTAGGTCAGCGGTACGAGCAGTACGTC.